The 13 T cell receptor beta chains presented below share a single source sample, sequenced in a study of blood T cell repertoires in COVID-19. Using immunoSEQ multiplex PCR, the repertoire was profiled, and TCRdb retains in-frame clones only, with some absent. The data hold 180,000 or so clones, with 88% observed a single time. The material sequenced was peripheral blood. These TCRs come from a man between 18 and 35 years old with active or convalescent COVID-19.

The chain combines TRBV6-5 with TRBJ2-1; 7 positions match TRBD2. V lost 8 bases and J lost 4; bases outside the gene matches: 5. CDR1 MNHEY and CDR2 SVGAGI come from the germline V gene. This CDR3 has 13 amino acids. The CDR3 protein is CASRSRGYNEQFF. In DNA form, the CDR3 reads TGTGCCAGCCGGTCGCGGGGGTACAATGAGCAGTTCTTC.

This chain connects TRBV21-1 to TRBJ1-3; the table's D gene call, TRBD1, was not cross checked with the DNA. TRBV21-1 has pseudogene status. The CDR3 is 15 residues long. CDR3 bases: TGTGCCAGCAGCAAAGGGACAGGGGATGGAAACACCATATATTTT. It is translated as CASSKGTGDGNTIYF.

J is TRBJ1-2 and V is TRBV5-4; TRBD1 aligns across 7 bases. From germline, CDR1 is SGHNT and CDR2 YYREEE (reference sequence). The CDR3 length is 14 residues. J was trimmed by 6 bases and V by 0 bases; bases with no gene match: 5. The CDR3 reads CASSLETGWDGYTF. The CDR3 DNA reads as TGTGCCAGCAGCTTGGAGACAGGGTGGGATGGCTACACCTTC.

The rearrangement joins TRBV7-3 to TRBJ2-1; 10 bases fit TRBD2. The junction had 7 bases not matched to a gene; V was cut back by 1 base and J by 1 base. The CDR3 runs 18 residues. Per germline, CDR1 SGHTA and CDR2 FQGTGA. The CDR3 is CASSLKPSGSLSYNEQFF. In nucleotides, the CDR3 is TGTGCCAGCAGCTTAAAGCCTAGCGGGAGTTTGTCCTACAATGAGCAGTTCTTC.

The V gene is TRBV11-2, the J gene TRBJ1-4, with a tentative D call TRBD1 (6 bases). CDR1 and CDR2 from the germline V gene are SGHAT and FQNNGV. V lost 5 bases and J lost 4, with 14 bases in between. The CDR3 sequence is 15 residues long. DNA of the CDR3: TGTGCCAGCAGCATGACCGGGACAAATAATGAAAAACTGTTTTTT. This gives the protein CASSMTGTNNEKLFF.

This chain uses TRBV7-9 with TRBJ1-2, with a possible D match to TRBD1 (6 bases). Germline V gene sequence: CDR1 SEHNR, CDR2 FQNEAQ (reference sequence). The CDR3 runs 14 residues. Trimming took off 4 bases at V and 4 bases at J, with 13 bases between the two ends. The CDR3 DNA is TGTGCCAGCAGCTCCAACGACAGGACCTATGGCTACACCTTC. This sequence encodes CASSSNDRTYGYTF.

CDR3 amino acids: CASWGQGASGNTIYF. Here the CDR3 DNA reads TGTGCTAGTTGGGGACAGGGGGCATCTGGAAACACCATATATTTT. This rearrangement joins TRBV12-5 to TRBJ1-3; 12 bases agree with TRBD1. The V segment lost 8 bases and the J segment 1 base; nucleotides outside the gene matches: 3. CDR1 is LGHNT, CDR2 FRNRAP, per germline. The length of the CDR3 is 15 residues.

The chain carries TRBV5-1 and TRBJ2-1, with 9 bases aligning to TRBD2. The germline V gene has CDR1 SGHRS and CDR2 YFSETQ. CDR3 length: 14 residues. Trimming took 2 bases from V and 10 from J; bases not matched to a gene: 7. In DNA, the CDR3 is TGCGCCAGCAGCTTAGGGACTAGCCCCCCCGAGCAGTTCTTC. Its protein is CASSLGTSPPEQFF.

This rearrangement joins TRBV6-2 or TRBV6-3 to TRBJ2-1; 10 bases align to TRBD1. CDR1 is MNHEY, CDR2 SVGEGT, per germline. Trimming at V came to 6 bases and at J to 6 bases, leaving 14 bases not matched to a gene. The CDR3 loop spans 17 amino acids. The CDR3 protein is CASSPRQGALLRNEQFF. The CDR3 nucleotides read TGTGCCAGCAGCCCCAGACAGGGGGCGCTCCTACGCAATGAGCAGTTCTTC.

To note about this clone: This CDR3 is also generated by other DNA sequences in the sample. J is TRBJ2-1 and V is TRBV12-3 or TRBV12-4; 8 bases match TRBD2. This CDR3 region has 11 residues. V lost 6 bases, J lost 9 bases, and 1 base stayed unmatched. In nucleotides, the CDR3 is TGTGCCAGCAGCCTAGCGGGTGAGCAGTTCTTC. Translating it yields CASSLAGEQFF.

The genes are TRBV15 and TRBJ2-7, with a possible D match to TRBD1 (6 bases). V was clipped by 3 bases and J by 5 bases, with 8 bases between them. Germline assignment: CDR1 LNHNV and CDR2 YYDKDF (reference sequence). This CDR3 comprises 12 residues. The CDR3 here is CATSSTGNEQYF. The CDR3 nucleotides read TGTGCCACCAGCAGCACAGGGAACGAGCAGTACTTC.

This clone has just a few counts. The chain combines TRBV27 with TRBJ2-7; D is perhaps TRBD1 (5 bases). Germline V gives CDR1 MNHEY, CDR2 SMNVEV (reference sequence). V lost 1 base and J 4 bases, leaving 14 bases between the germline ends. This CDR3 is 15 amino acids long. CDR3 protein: CASSLFPGQPYEQYF. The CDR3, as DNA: TGTGCCAGCAGTTTATTCCCCGGACAACCTTACGAGCAGTACTTC.

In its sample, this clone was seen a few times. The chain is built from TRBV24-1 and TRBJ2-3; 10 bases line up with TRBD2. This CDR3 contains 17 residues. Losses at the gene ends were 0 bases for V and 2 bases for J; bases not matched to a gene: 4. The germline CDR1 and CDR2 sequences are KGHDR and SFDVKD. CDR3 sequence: CATSDLGAGGYTDTQYF. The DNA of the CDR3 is TGTGCCACCAGTGATTTGGGAGCGGGGGGGTACACAGATACGCAGTATTTT.